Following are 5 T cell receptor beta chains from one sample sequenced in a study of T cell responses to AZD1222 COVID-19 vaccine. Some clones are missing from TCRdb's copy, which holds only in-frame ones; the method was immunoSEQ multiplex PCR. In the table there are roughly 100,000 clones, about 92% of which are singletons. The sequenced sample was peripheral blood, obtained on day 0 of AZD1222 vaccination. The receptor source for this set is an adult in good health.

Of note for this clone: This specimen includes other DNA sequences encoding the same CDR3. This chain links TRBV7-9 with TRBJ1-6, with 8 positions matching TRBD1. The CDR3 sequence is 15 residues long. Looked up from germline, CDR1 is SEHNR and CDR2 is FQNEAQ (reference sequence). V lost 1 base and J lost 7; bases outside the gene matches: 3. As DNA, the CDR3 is TGTGCCAGCAGCTTAGGGGGGACAGGAAATTCACCCCTCCACTTT. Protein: CASSLGGTGNSPLHF.

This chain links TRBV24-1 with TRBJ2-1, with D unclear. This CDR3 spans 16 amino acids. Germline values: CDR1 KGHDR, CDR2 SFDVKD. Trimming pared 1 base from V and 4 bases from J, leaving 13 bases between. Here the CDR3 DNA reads TGTGCCACCAGTGATTTTGGCGCGGATCCGTACAATGAGCAGTTCTTC. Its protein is CATSDFGADPYNEQFF.

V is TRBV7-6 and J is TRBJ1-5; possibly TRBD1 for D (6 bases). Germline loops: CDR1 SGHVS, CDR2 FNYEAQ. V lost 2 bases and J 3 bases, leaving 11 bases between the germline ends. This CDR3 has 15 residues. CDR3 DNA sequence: TGTGCCAGCAGCTTATTCCGGGGGCCCAATCAGCCCCAGCATTTT. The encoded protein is CASSLFRGPNQPQHF.

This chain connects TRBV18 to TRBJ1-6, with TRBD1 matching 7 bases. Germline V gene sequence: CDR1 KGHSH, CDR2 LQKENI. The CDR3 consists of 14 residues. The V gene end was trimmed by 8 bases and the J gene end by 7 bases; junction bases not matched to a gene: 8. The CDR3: CASTQGTENSPLHF. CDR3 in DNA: TGTGCCAGCACCCAAGGGACAGAAAATTCACCCCTCCACTTT.

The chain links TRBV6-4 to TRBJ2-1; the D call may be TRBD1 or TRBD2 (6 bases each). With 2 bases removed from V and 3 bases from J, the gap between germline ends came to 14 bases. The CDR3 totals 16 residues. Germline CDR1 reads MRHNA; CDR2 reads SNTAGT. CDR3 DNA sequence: TGTGCCAGCAGTGACCGGGGCAGGGGAGGCTACAATGAGCAGTTCTTC. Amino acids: CASSDRGRGGYNEQFF.